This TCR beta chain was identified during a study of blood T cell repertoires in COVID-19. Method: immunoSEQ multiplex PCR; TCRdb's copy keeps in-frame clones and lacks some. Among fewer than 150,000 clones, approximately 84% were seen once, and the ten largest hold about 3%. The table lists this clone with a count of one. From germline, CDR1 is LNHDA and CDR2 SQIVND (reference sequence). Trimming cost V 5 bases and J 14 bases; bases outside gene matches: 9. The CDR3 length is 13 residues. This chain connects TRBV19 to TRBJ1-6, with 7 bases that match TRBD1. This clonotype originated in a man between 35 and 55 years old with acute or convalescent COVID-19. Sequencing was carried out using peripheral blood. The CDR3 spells CASSARGLKALHF. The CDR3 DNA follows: TGTGCCAGTAGTGCCAGGGGGTTGAAGGCCCTCCACTTT. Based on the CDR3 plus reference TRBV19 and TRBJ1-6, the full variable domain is DGGITQSPKYLFRKEGQNVTLSCEQNLNHDAMYWYRQDPGQGLRLIYYSQIVNDFQKGDIAEGYSVSREKKESFPLTVTSAQKNPTAFYLCASSARGLKALHFGNGTRLTVT.